Below are 32 T cell receptor beta chains sequenced from a single sample in a study of cytomegalovirus exposure and HLA in healthy donors. In the PCR, 60 Vbeta and 13 Jbeta primers were used. Assay: immunoSEQ multiplex PCR; the TCRdb copy retains only in-frame clones and omits some. In the table there are some 76,000 clones, more than 80% of which are singletons. The sequenced sample consisted of PBMCs. Every receptor here comes from a woman aged 25-40 years in good health and CMV-seronegative.

The chain recombines TRBV5-5 with TRBJ2-3; TRBD1 might be the D (6 bases). Germline lookup yields CDR1 SGHKS and CDR2 YYEKEE (reference sequence). The CDR3 is made up of 15 amino acids. V dropped 4 bases and J dropped 2 bases, with 14 bases sitting between them. CDR3: CASSPGQLTTDTQYF. The CDR3 DNA reads TGTGCCAGCAGCCCCGGACAGCTTACCACAGATACGCAGTATTTT. Full variable domain (remainder filled in from reference TRBV5-5 and TRBJ2-3): DAGVTQSPTHLIKTRGQQVTLRCSPISGHKSVSWYQQVLGQGPQFIFQYYEKEERGRGNFPDRFSARQFPNYSSELNVNALLLGDSALYLCASSPGQLTTDTQYFGPGTRLTVL.

V and J are TRBV7-8 and TRBJ1-2, with TRBD1 matching over 7 bases. The CDR3 spans 14 residues. V dropped 1 base and J dropped 4; count of bases not matched to a gene: 3. Per germline, CDR1 SGHVS and CDR2 FQNEAQ. Here the CDR3 DNA reads TGTGCCAGCAGCTTAGTTGGGACAGTCTATGGCTACACCTTC. This encodes CASSLVGTVYGYTF.

The chain employs TRBV7-9 and TRBJ1-2, with 8 bases aligning to TRBD1. Germline V CDR1 and CDR2: SEHNR, FQNEAQ (reference sequence). CDR3 length equals 16 residues. V dropped 2 bases and J dropped 0; count of bases not matched to a gene: 5. The CDR3 sequence is CASSLLRTGPNYGYTF. The CDR3 DNA reads as TGTGCCAGCAGCTTACTTAGGACAGGGCCTAACTATGGCTACACCTTC.

This clone was seen a few times. V is TRBV6-5 and J is TRBJ2-7, with D perhaps TRBD1 (6 bases). The germline V gene encodes CDR1 MNHEY and CDR2 SVGAGI. Trimming took 0 bases from V and 3 from J, leaving 9 bases between them. This CDR3 comprises 14 residues. The CDR3 DNA reads TGTGCCAGCAGTTACTCCCAGGGGAGCTACGAGCAGTACTTC. It translates to CASSYSQGSYEQYF.

The chain combines TRBV11-3 with TRBJ2-2, with 13 bases aligning to TRBD2. J was trimmed by 6 bases and V by 1 base; bases with no gene match: 2. The CDR3 loop spans 16 amino acids. Germline V lookup: CDR1 SGHNT, CDR2 YENEEA. CDR3 in amino acids: CASSLGLAGGAGELFF. DNA for the CDR3: TGTGCCAGCAGCTTAGGACTAGCGGGAGGCGCCGGGGAGCTGTTTTTT.

V and J are TRBV11-1 and TRBJ2-7; 7 positions agree with TRBD1. Germline V gene sequence: CDR1 SGHAT, CDR2 FQDESV (reference sequence). After removal of 5 bases from V and 5 bases from J, the junction contained 9 bases not matched to a gene. This CDR3 is 14 amino acids long. Here the CDR3 DNA reads TGTGCCAGCAGCCGCCGGGACAGTAACAACGAGCAGTACTTC. It is translated as CASSRRDSNNEQYF.

J is TRBJ2-7 and V is TRBV11-3; D is possibly TRBD1 (6 bases). The germline V gene has CDR1 SGHNT and CDR2 YENEEA. The CDR3 covers 15 residues. With 4 bases removed from V and 3 bases from J, the gap between germline ends came to 16 bases. CDR3 DNA sequence: TGTGCCAGCAGCTCGGCCGGGACACCCCACTACGAGCAGTACTTC. Translated: CASSSAGTPHYEQYF.

The chain carries TRBV5-1 and TRBJ2-5, with 9 bases that match TRBD1. CDR1 is SGHRS and CDR2 is YFSETQ in the germline V gene. The CDR3 sequence is 15 residues long. After removal of 5 bases from V and 2 bases from J, the junction contained 7 bases not matched to a gene. The CDR3 DNA reads TGCGCCAGCAGAGCCGGGACAGGGAAACAAGAGACCCAGTACTTC. Protein sequence: CASRAGTGKQETQYF.

This clone was observed a handful of times. The chain has TRBV5-5 and TRBJ2-7; TRBD2 matches 9 bases. V was clipped by 4 bases and J by 7 bases; unmatched bases: 12. The CDR3 loop spans 15 amino acids. The germline V gene encodes CDR1 SGHKS and CDR2 YYEKEE (reference sequence). The CDR3 DNA reads TGTGCCAGCAGCACCCTAGCGGGATCGACGTTGGAGCAGTACTTC. This encodes CASSTLAGSTLEQYF.

CDR3 bases: TGTGCCAGCAGCACAGGGAGCGGCGAGCAGTACTTC. This sequence encodes CASSTGSGEQYF. The chain employs TRBV7-3 and TRBJ2-7; D is perhaps TRBD1 (6 bases). V was shortened by 5 bases and J by 6 bases, with 11 bases between the two germline ends. The CDR3 is made up of 12 amino acids. In germline, CDR1 is SGHTA, CDR2 FQGTGA.

V and J are TRBV27 and TRBJ2-7; 10 bases match TRBD1. Germline V CDR1 and CDR2: MNHEY, SMNVEV (reference sequence). The V gene end was trimmed by 5 bases and the J gene end by 3 bases; junction bases not matched to a gene: 13. CDR3 length: 17 amino acids. CDR3 residues: CASSNPSGGQGFYEQYF. CDR3 DNA: TGTGCCAGCAGTAACCCCAGTGGGGGACAGGGGTTCTACGAGCAGTACTTC.

The rearrangement links TRBV7-2 to TRBJ1-1; possibly TRBD1 for D (6 bases). V dropped 1 base and J dropped 2 bases, with 14 bases sitting between them. CDR1 is SGHTA, CDR2 FQGNSA, per germline. This CDR3 comprises 16 residues. CDR3 DNA: TGTGCCAGCAGCTTAGGGGGGGGCAGGATTAACACTGAAGCTTTCTTT. It codes for CASSLGGGRINTEAFF.

Note on this clone: Mismatch with germline at one junction end may stem from a read error. V usage is TRBV11-2 and J usage is TRBJ1-3; tentative D call: TRBD1 (5 bases). This CDR3 is 12 amino acids long. The germline V gene encodes CDR1 SGHAT and CDR2 FQNNGV. DNA of the CDR3: TGTGCCAGCAGCTTAGTAGGGGCCGACCCGGATTTT. It encodes CASSLVGADPDF.

The DNA of the CDR3 is TGTGCCAGCAGCTTAGGGGGACAGGTCTACAATGAGCAGTTCTTC. Protein: CASSLGGQVYNEQFF. V gene TRBV11-3 combines with J gene TRBJ2-1; 8 positions agree with TRBD1. V trimming: 1 base; J trimming: 3 bases; junction bases outside the gene matches: 2. The CDR3 spans 15 residues. CDR1 is SGHNT, CDR2 YENEEA, per germline.

The rearrangement links TRBV6-5 to TRBJ1-2; 7 nucleotides agree with TRBD1. Germline trimming cut 2 bases from V and 4 bases from J; bases unmatched to any gene: 7. The CDR3 contains 15 residues. Germline assignment: CDR1 MNHEY and CDR2 SVGAGI. This chain's CDR3 is CASSYDHRGGYGYTF. The CDR3 region has the DNA TGTGCCAGCAGTTACGATCACAGGGGAGGCTATGGCTACACCTTC.

The chain has TRBV7-2 and TRBJ2-3; TRBD2 matches at 7 bases. Germline CDR1 and CDR2: SGHTA and FQGNSA. This CDR3 comprises 15 residues. The V gene end was trimmed by 3 bases and the J gene end by 5 bases; junction bases not matched to a gene: 8. The CDR3 nucleotides are TGTGCCAGCAGCTTCGGTGGGCTAGCGGTAGATACGCAGTATTTT. Amino acids: CASSFGGLAVDTQYF.

V is TRBV2 and J is TRBJ1-1, with 7 bases matching TRBD1. The CDR3 totals 14 residues. The germline CDR1 and CDR2 sequences are SNHLY and FYNNEI. Trimming at V came to 4 bases and at J to 1 base, leaving 3 bases not matched to a gene. The CDR3 spells CASSGDRPNTEAFF. The CDR3, as DNA: TGTGCCAGCAGTGGGGACAGACCGAACACTGAAGCTTTCTTT.

The rearrangement joins TRBV28 to TRBJ2-4, with D unclear. The CDR3 loop spans 16 amino acids. The germline V gene encodes CDR1 MDHEN and CDR2 SYDVKM. Trimming took 6 bases from V and 0 from J, leaving 15 bases between them. The CDR3 DNA is TGTGCCAGCAGCCCCTTTGGCAGGCTAGCCAAAAACATTCAGTACTTC. Protein: CASSPFGRLAKNIQYF. The full variable domain, in which reference TRBV28 and TRBJ2-4 provide the parts outside the CDR3, is DVKVTQSSRYLVKRTGEKVFLECVQDMDHENMFWYRQDPGLGLRLIYFSYDVKMKEKGDIPEGYSVSREKKERFSLILESASTNQTSMYLCASSPFGRLAKNIQYFGAGTRLSVL.

The chain links TRBV15 to TRBJ2-1, with D perhaps matching TRBD1 (5 bases). V gave up 6 bases and J gave up 4 bases, with 16 bases separating them. The CDR3 is made up of 15 amino acids. Germline lookup yields CDR1 LNHNV and CDR2 YYDKDF (reference sequence). The CDR3 bases are TGTGCCACCAGGATACAAGGGCCAGGGTACAATGAGCAGTTCTTC. Residues: CATRIQGPGYNEQFF.

The chain uses TRBV30 and TRBJ2-1, with 8 bases lining up with TRBD2. Per germline, CDR1 GTSNPN and CDR2 SVGIG (reference sequence). The CDR3 loop spans 15 amino acids. The J segment lost 4 bases and the V segment lost 0 bases, leaving 5 bases of the junction unmatched. DNA for the CDR3: TGTGCCTGGAGTGTACCTCTAGCGGGTTACAATGAGCAGTTCTTC. It yields the protein CAWSVPLAGYNEQFF. Full variable domain (missing parts from reference TRBV30 and TRBJ2-1): SQTIHQWPATLVQPVGSPLSLECTVEGTSNPNLYWYRQAAGRGLQLLFYSVGIGQISSEVPQNLSASRPQDRQFILSSKKLLLSDSGFYLCAWSVPLAGYNEQFFGPGTRLTVL.

This chain connects TRBV27 to TRBJ2-2; 7 nucleotides agree with TRBD1. V trimming: 7 bases; J trimming: 6 bases; junction bases outside the gene matches: 5. The germline gives CDR1 MNHEY, CDR2 SMNVEV (reference sequence). This CDR3 is 13 amino acids long. The CDR3 bases are TGTGCCAGCAAAAGAACAGGGGCCGGGGAGCTGTTTTTT. This sequence encodes CASKRTGAGELFF.

The rearrangement uses TRBV11-2 and TRBJ2-3; D might be TRBD2 (6 bases). V was trimmed by 3 bases and J by 4 bases, leaving 14 bases between them. Per the germline V gene, CDR1 is SGHAT and CDR2 is FQNNGV. The CDR3 has 15 residues. DNA of the CDR3: TGTGCCAGCAGCTTTAGCGGAGGGGTTTCAGATACGCAGTATTTT. Translating gives CASSFSGGVSDTQYF. The entire variable domain, with the rest obtained from reference TRBV11-2 and TRBJ2-3, is as follows: EAGVAQSPRYKIIEKRQSVAFWCNPISGHATLYWYQQILGQGPKLLIQFQNNGVVDDSQLPKDRFSAERLKGVDSTLKIQPAKLEDSAVYLCASSFSGGVSDTQYFGPGTRLTVL.

The chain combines TRBV7-2 with TRBJ2-5; D is undetermined. Germline CDR1 reads SGHTA; CDR2 reads FQGNSA. Between the trimmed V and J ends, which lost 2 bases and 4 bases, there was a span of 14 bases. The length of the CDR3 is 15 residues. In nucleotides, the CDR3 is TGTGCCAGCAGCTTATCAGCGATCGGATCAGAGACCCAGTACTTC. It is translated as CASSLSAIGSETQYF.

The J gene is TRBJ2-1, the V gene TRBV11-2; no firm D call. Germline V gives CDR1 SGHAT, CDR2 FQNNGV. Trimming took off 1 base at V and 6 bases at J, with 4 bases between the two ends. CDR3 length: 12 residues. The CDR3 DNA reads as TGTGCCAGCAGCTTAGGAGCCAATGAGCAGTTCTTC. It yields the protein CASSLGANEQFF.

The chain uses TRBV29-1 and TRBJ2-5; 10 bases fit TRBD2. Germline CDR1 SQVTM, CDR2 ANQGSEA. The CDR3 totals 13 residues. The junction had 3 bases not matched to a gene; V was cut back by 6 bases and J by 2 bases. The CDR3 sequence is CSVVTSGQETQYF. The CDR3 bases are TGCAGCGTGGTGACTAGCGGGCAAGAGACCCAGTACTTC. The variable domain in full, completed from reference TRBV29-1 and TRBJ2-5, reads SAVISQKPSRDICQRGTSLTIQCQVDSQVTMMFWYRQQPGQSLTLIATANQGSEATYESGFVIDKFPISRPNLTFSTLTVSNMSPEDSSIYLCSVVTSGQETQYFGPGTRLLVL.

The chain combines TRBV6-5 with TRBJ2-1; TRBD2 matches at 11 bases. The CDR3 extends over 15 amino acids. Losses at the gene ends were 6 bases for V and 8 bases for J; bases not matched to a gene: 9. CDR1 and CDR2 from the germline V gene are MNHEY and SVGAGI. CDR3 amino acids: CASRSLAGGFDEQFF. CDR3 DNA sequence: TGTGCCAGCAGATCTCTAGCGGGAGGTTTTGATGAGCAGTTCTTC.

In DNA form, the CDR3 reads TGCGCCAGCAGCTTGGTCCCGACTAGCGGATTCAATGAGCAGTTCTTC. Translating gives CASSLVPTSGFNEQFF. The chain recombines TRBV5-1 with TRBJ2-1, with 9 bases aligning to TRBD2. The V and J ends lost 0 bases and 6 bases, in that order; junction bases with no gene match: 7. CDR1 and CDR2 from the germline V gene are SGHRS and YFSETQ. This CDR3 is built from 16 residues.

This chain connects TRBV12-5 to TRBJ2-3; D is perhaps TRBD1 (6 bases). There are 16 residues in the CDR3. The ends were cut back, 3 bases at V and 3 bases at J, with 16 bases in the middle. Germline values: CDR1 LGHNT, CDR2 FRNRAP. The CDR3 DNA is TGTGCTAGTGGTTTCGGATACAGGGTAGAGACAGATACGCAGTATTTT. Residues: CASGFGYRVETDTQYF. The full variable domain, rest sourced from reference TRBV12-5 and TRBJ2-3, is DARVTQTPRHKVTEMGQEVTMRCQPILGHNTVFWYRQTMMQGLELLAYFRNRAPLDDSGMPKDRFSAEMPDATLATLKIQPSEPRDSAVYFCASGFGYRVETDTQYFGPGTRLTVL.

The chain couples TRBV19 to TRBJ2-1; D uncertain. The CDR3 contains 14 residues. V was cut by 5 bases and J by 4 bases, with 12 bases left in between. Germline V lookup: CDR1 LNHDA, CDR2 SQIVND (reference sequence). The CDR3 sequence is CASSRNSLYNEQFF. The CDR3 coding sequence is TGTGCCAGTAGTCGCAACTCCCTATACAATGAGCAGTTCTTC.

This clone was seen just once. V gene TRBV18 combines with J gene TRBJ2-4; 9 bases are a match to TRBD1. The CDR3 loop spans 15 amino acids. CDR1 is KGHSH and CDR2 is LQKENI in the germline V gene. The V and J ends lost 1 base and 8 bases, in that order; junction bases with no gene match: 6. CDR3 in amino acids: CASSPQGQGMDIQYF. The CDR3 DNA is TGTGCCAGCTCACCACAGGGACAGGGTATGGACATTCAGTACTTC.

The gene calls are TRBV9 and TRBJ2-2, with D unclear. V lost 1 base, J lost 5 bases, and 15 bases lay in between. Germline loops: CDR1 SGDLS, CDR2 YYNGEE. The CDR3 is 16 residues long. The CDR3 DNA follows: TGTGCCAGCAGCGTAAGAACTACCGAAACAACCGGGGAGCTGTTTTTT. This translates into CASSVRTTETTGELFF.

The chain employs TRBV13 and TRBJ1-5; no clear D. This CDR3 comprises 12 residues. The germline gives CDR1 PRHDT, CDR2 FYEKMQ (reference sequence). Deletions cut 2 bases from V and 9 bases from J, with 8 bases between. The CDR3 bases are TGTGCCAGCAGCTTAACTCCGGGGCCCCAGCATTTT. Its translation: CASSLTPGPQHF. Drawing the rest from reference TRBV13 and TRBJ1-5, the complete variable domain is AAGVIQSPRHLIKEKRETATLKCYPIPRHDTVYWYQQGPGQDPQFLISFYEKMQSDKGSIPDRFSAQQFSDYHSELNMSSLELGDSALYFCASSLTPGPQHFGDGTRLSIL.